This TCR beta chain was documented in a study of T cell responses to AZD1222 COVID-19 vaccine. Germline CDR1 and CDR2: SNHLY and FYNNEI. With 7 bases removed from V and 4 bases from J, the gap between germline ends came to 8 bases. The CDR3 is 12 residues long. This clone was seen more than once but under ten times. This table comes from immunoSEQ multiplex PCR, and its TCRdb copy is limited to in-frame clones, with some not included. The data contain around 130,000 clones, around 84% of them singletons. The rearrangement uses TRBV2 and TRBJ1-5; D gene uncertain. Sequenced material: peripheral blood, taken on day 0 of AZD1222 vaccination. The clonotype originates from an adult in good health. CDR3 sequence: CASNRRNQPQHF. DNA of the CDR3: TGTGCCAGCAACCGTCGGAATCAGCCCCAGCATTTT.